The 32 T cell receptor beta chains below all came from one sample that was sequenced in a study of T cells in Graves' hyperthyroidism and ophthalmopathy. Regions amplified from RNA transcripts were the TCR beta CDR3 regions. An initial round of RT-PCR targeting the TCR CDR3 relied on the HTBI primer set. TCRdb reanalysed the multiplex PCR reads using MiXCR and keeps one entry per CDR3 protein. The sample has nearly 750,000 distinct CDR3 sequences; around 40% are singletons. Sequencing input: blood. Source of these receptors: a woman aged 35 to 49 with Graves' hyperthyroidism.

Only a few counts were recorded for this clonotype. This chain links TRBV6-1 with TRBJ1-5, with 7 bases identical to TRBD1. CDR1 is MNHNS, CDR2 SASEGT, per germline. The CDR3 sequence is 15 residues long. V was pared by 5 bases and J by 0 bases, with 4 bases of the junction left unmatched. The CDR3 loop reads CASSPTGNSNQPQHF. The CDR3 bases are TGTGCCAGCAGTCCGACAGGGAATAGCAATCAGCCCCAGCATTTT.

This sequence joins TRBV5-1 and TRBJ1-2; 7 bases map to TRBD1. The CDR3 has 15 amino acids. V shed 0 bases and J 3 bases; nucleotides not matched to a gene: 5. Germline assignment: CDR1 SGHRS and CDR2 YFSETQ. The CDR3 loop is CASSLAGTDYYGYTF. CDR3 DNA: TGCGCCAGCAGCTTGGCCGGGACAGATTACTATGGCTACACCTTC.

This chain connects TRBV20-1 to TRBJ2-7, with TRBD1 matching 8 bases. Germline CDR1 is DFQATT and CDR2 is SNEGSKA (reference sequence). The CDR3 totals 16 residues. V was clipped by 2 bases and J by 0 bases; unmatched bases: 9. The CDR3 region is CSARSSGQAGSYEQYF. For the CDR3, the DNA is TGCAGTGCTAGATCATCGGGACAGGCGGGCTCCTACGAGCAGTACTTC.

The CDR3 DNA is TGTGCCATCAGTGACAGGGAGGAAGAGACCGGGGAGCTGTTTTTT. It encodes CAISDREEETGELFF. V gene TRBV10-3 combines with J gene TRBJ2-2; D is perhaps TRBD2 (6 bases). The V gene's germline CDR1 is ENHRY and CDR2 SYGVKD. The CDR3 runs to 15 residues. With 3 bases removed from V and 5 bases from J, the gap between germline ends came to 13 bases.

The CDR3 spells CATFCSGATDTQYF. CDR3 DNA: TGTGCCACCTTTTGCTCAGGAGCTACAGATACGCAGTATTTT. The chain employs TRBV24-1 and TRBJ2-3; D is undetermined. CDR1 KGHDR and CDR2 SFDVKD come from the germline V gene. The CDR3 sequence is 14 residues long. V gave up 9 bases and J gave up 3 bases, with 15 bases separating them.

This clonotype occurred a few times. The CDR3 sequence: CATGGGGWNTEAFF. CDR3 bases: TGTGCCACGGGGGGGGGCGGATGGAACACTGAAGCTTTCTTT. The rearrangement joins TRBV6-5 to TRBJ1-1; possibly TRBD1 for D (6 bases). The germline CDR1 and CDR2 sequences are MNHEY and SVGAGI. The CDR3 is made up of 14 amino acids. The V end was cut by 10 bases, the J end by 1 base, with 16 bases between.

This rearrangement joins TRBV27 to TRBJ2-7, with 9 bases matching TRBD1. The CDR3 length is 12 residues. In germline, CDR1 is MNHEY, CDR2 SMNVEV (reference sequence). This CDR3 reads CANGQGLNEQYF. CDR3 bases: TGTGCTAATGGACAGGGGTTGAACGAGCAGTACTTC.

This chain joins TRBV2 and TRBJ2-5; the D is unclear. Germline assignment: CDR1 SNHLY and CDR2 FYNNEI. The ends were cut back, 6 bases at V and 2 bases at J, with 10 bases in the middle. CDR3 length equals 13 residues. CDR3 protein: CASRLTRQETQYF. The CDR3 region has the DNA TGTGCCAGCAGGCTGACAAGACAAGAGACCCAGTACTTC.

This clonotype was recorded at least ten times. The V gene is TRBV24-1, the J gene TRBJ1-2; the D gene is possibly TRBD1 (6 bases). V was pared by 4 bases and J by 6 bases, with 17 bases between. From germline, CDR1 is KGHDR and CDR2 SFDVKD. CDR3 size: 15 residues. Written as DNA, the CDR3 is TGTGCCACCAGTGACGCAGGGGCCGGGGAGGATGGCTACACCTTC. Amino acids: CATSDAGAGEDGYTF.

This clonotype was recorded at least ten times. The chain combines TRBV12-3 or TRBV12-4 with TRBJ1-6; TRBD1 matches 9 bases. Trimming removed 1 base from V and 8 bases from J; junction bases left unmatched: 0. The CDR3 has 14 residues. CDR3 in DNA: TGTGCCAGCAGTTTAGGGGACAGGGATTCACCCCTCCACTTT. It codes for CASSLGDRDSPLHF.

The chain recombines TRBV15 with TRBJ2-5; the D gene could be TRBD1 or TRBD2 (5 bases each). CDR3 length: 13 amino acids. CDR1 and CDR2 from the germline V gene are LNHNV and YYDKDF (reference sequence). The ends were cut back, 1 base at V and 5 bases at J, with 8 bases in the middle. This CDR3 reads CATSRVWGETQYF. The CDR3 coding sequence is TGTGCCACCAGCAGAGTTTGGGGGGAGACCCAGTACTTC.

The rearrangement uses TRBV4-3 and TRBJ1-1; 8 bases are shared with TRBD1. Germline V gene lookup returns CDR1 LGHNA and CDR2 YSLEER. J lost 3 bases, V lost 4 bases, and 7 bases had no gene match. The CDR3 sequence is 15 residues long. The CDR3, as DNA: TGCGCCAGCAGCCCCGGACAGGGATTTTACACTGAAGCTTTCTTT. This encodes CASSPGQGFYTEAFF.

The CDR3 nucleotides are TGCAGTGCTAGTAGGGTGGGGTCCCCGAACACTGAAGCTTTCTTT. It codes for CSASRVGSPNTEAFF. V usage is TRBV20-1 and J usage is TRBJ1-1; D gene ambiguous. The CDR3 contains 15 residues. Per the germline V gene, CDR1 is DFQATT and CDR2 is SNEGSKA (reference sequence). V lost 3 bases and J lost 1, with 15 bases in between.

This clonotype was found a few times. The rearrangement joins TRBV12-3 or TRBV12-4 to TRBJ2-2, with 8 positions matching TRBD2. This CDR3 has 16 amino acids. V trimming: 4 bases; J trimming: 4 bases; junction bases outside the gene matches: 8. CDR3 sequence reads: CASSSQSGSRTGELFF. CDR3 sequence (DNA): TGTGCCAGCAGTTCCCAAAGCGGGAGTCGCACCGGGGAGCTGTTTTTT.

CDR3 DNA: TGTGCCAGTAGTATTTGGGAGATAACAACTAATGAAAAACTGTTTTTT. Its protein is CASSIWEITTNEKLFF. This chain uses TRBV19 with TRBJ1-4; D gene ambiguous. There are 16 residues in the CDR3. Between the trimmed V and J ends, which lost 3 bases and 0 bases, there was a span of 11 bases. The germline V gene has CDR1 LNHDA and CDR2 SQIVND (reference sequence).

This chain joins TRBV5-4 and TRBJ2-5, with a possible D match to TRBD2 (6 bases). The CDR3 extends over 15 amino acids. Germline V gene lookup returns CDR1 SGHNT and CDR2 YYREEE (reference sequence). V lost 3 bases, J lost 4 bases, and 16 bases lay in between. CDR3 in amino acids: CASSYGGGEGETQYF. DNA for the CDR3: TGTGCCAGCAGCTACGGGGGTGGGGAAGGAGAGACCCAGTACTTC.

As concerns this clonotype: One end of the junction does not line up with germline, which may come from a read error. This chain links TRBV10-2 with TRBJ1-2, with 7 bases matching TRBD1. This CDR3 is built from 15 residues. Per germline, CDR1 WSHSY and CDR2 SAAADI. DNA for the CDR3: TGTGCCAGCAGTTTATCCGGGACAGTTAACTATGGCTACACCTTC. Amino acids: CASSLSGTVNYGYTF.

This clonotype has ten or more counts. The J gene is TRBJ1-1, the V gene TRBV7-2; TRBD1 matches 7 bases. The CDR3 has 13 residues. The ends lost 4 bases at V and 4 bases at J; junction bases unmatched: 3. Germline loops: CDR1 SGHTA, CDR2 FQGNSA. The CDR3 DNA reads TGTGCCAGCAGCTCCGACAGGGTCACTGAAGCTTTCTTT. Its protein is CASSSDRVTEAFF.

The V gene is TRBV6-5, the J gene TRBJ1-1; D is possibly TRBD1 (5 bases). This CDR3 has 16 amino acids. Germline values: CDR1 MNHEY, CDR2 SVGAGI. Trimming left V 4 bases short and J 3 bases short, with 18 bases between. In DNA form, the CDR3 reads TGTGCCAGCAGTTTCCTCGGGACGAGGGTGGACACTGAAGCTTTCTTT. Its translation: CASSFLGTRVDTEAFF.

This clonotype appeared many times. This CDR3 is CASSIPPGAGGYGYTF. The CDR3, as DNA: TGTGCCAGTAGTATCCCCCCTGGGGCAGGAGGATATGGCTACACCTTC. This chain joins TRBV19 and TRBJ1-2; a weak D match, TRBD1 (5 bases). Germline V gene data show CDR1 as LNHDA and CDR2 as SQIVND (reference sequence). The CDR3 is made up of 16 amino acids. Trimming took 3 bases from V and 5 from J, leaving 19 bases between them.

To note about this clonotype: Germline and junction disagree at one end, which may indicate a read error. The chain uses TRBV12-3 or TRBV12-4 and TRBJ1-5, with D possibly being TRBD1 (6 bases). CDR3 length: 14 residues. CDR3: CASSLMGANQSQHF. For the CDR3, the DNA is TGTGCCAGCAGTTTAATGGGGGCCAATCAGTCCCAGCATTTT.

Only a few counts were recorded for this clonotype. A read error may produce the germline difference seen at one junction end. CDR3 DNA sequence: TGTGCCAGCAGTCTAAGGACGGAGGCCCATGGCTACACCTTC. Translating gives CASSLRTEAHGYTF. This chain uses TRBV10-3 with TRBJ1-2; no reliable D call. The length of the CDR3 is 14 residues. CDR1 and CDR2 from the germline V gene are ENHRY and SYGVKD.

The chain uses TRBV5-1 and TRBJ2-3; D unresolved. The germline V and J ends were trimmed by 4 bases and 2 bases, with 5 bases remaining between them. The CDR3 is 12 amino acids. CDR1 and CDR2 from the germline V gene are SGHRS and YFSETQ. In nucleotides, the CDR3 is TGCGCCAGCAGCGTGAACACAGATACGCAGTATTTT. Its translation: CASSVNTDTQYF. The complete variable domain, with remaining parts taken from reference TRBV5-1 and TRBJ2-3, reads KAGVTQTPRYLIKTRGQQVTLSCSPISGHRSVSWYQQTPGQGLQFLFEYFSETQRNKGNFPGRFSGRQFSNSRSEMNVSTLELGDSALYLCASSVNTDTQYFGPGTRLTVL.

This clonotype was picked up many times. V is TRBV5-4 and J is TRBJ1-4, with 7 bases that match TRBD1. There are 14 residues in the CDR3. In germline, CDR1 is SGHNT, CDR2 YYREEE (reference sequence). The J segment lost 8 bases and the V segment lost 1 base, leaving 5 bases of the junction unmatched. CDR3 DNA sequence: TGTGCCAGCAGCTTGAAGCAGGGGGAGGAAAAACTGTTTTTT. This encodes CASSLKQGEEKLFF.

Only one count was recorded for this clonotype. This chain uses TRBV20-1 with TRBJ2-7, with 10 nucleotides matching TRBD2. V lost 6 bases and J lost 10; bases outside the gene matches: 12. CDR3 length: 13 residues. The germline V gene has CDR1 DFQATT and CDR2 SNEGSKA (reference sequence). The CDR3 sequence is CSAPPLSGRPQYF. The CDR3 DNA reads as TGCAGTGCCCCACCCCTTAGCGGGAGGCCTCAGTACTTC.

The chain is built from TRBV25-1 and TRBJ2-7; the match to TRBD2 covers 7 bases. This CDR3 comprises 15 residues. Trimming removed 3 bases from V and 0 bases from J; junction bases left unmatched: 5. Per germline, CDR1 MGHDK and CDR2 SYGVNS. The CDR3, as DNA: TGTGCCAGCAGTGACCGGGCTAGCGGCTCCTACGAGCAGTACTTC. Its protein product is CASSDRASGSYEQYF.

This chain uses TRBV4-1 with TRBJ1-5, with D perhaps TRBD1 (5 bases). Germline V gene data show CDR1 as MGHRA and CDR2 as YSYEKL. With 6 bases removed from V and 7 bases from J, the gap between germline ends came to 19 bases. The CDR3 is 15 amino acids. CDR3 nucleotides: TGCGCCAGCAGTCCAACCGCGGGGGGAGTCCAGCCCCAGCATTTT. Protein: CASSPTAGGVQPQHF.

This clonotype was seen ten or more times. The genes are TRBV24-1 and TRBJ1-1; the D gene is possibly TRBD1 (5 bases). The CDR3 loop spans 16 amino acids. CDR1 is KGHDR, CDR2 SFDVKD, per germline. Deletions cut 5 bases from V and 9 bases from J, with 24 bases between. CDR3 region: CATSAHPGGGRSQAFF. In nucleotides, the CDR3 is TGTGCCACCAGTGCCCACCCCGGGGGGGGAAGGAGTCAAGCTTTCTTT.

The rearrangement joins TRBV6-1 to TRBJ1-2, with 8 bases identical to TRBD1. This CDR3 spans 15 amino acids. The germline V gene has CDR1 MNHNS and CDR2 SASEGT. With V trimmed by 2 bases and J by 0 bases, 2 bases remained unmatched. The CDR3 protein is CASSERTGSNYGYTF. CDR3 nucleotides: TGTGCCAGCAGTGAACGGACAGGGTCTAACTATGGCTACACCTTC.

With regard to this clonotype: A read error is possible here, since a much larger clone lies one base away. The chain couples TRBV10-3 to TRBJ2-5, with a tentative D call TRBD1 (5 bases). This CDR3 is built from 14 residues. V lost 4 bases and J lost 1, with 10 bases in between. The germline V gene encodes CDR1 ENHRY and CDR2 SYGVKD. The CDR3 sequence: CAISAAGSQETQYF. For the CDR3, the DNA is TGTGCCATCAGTGCGGCAGGGTCCCAAGAGACCCAGTACTTC.

This clonotype was counted many times. The chain employs TRBV24-1 and TRBJ2-2, with D maybe TRBD1 (5 bases). Per germline, CDR1 KGHDR and CDR2 SFDVKD. CDR3 length: 15 amino acids. Trimming removed 8 bases at V and 3 bases at J, with 15 bases between. The CDR3 loop reads CATKDHRSDTGELFF. CDR3 in DNA: TGTGCCACCAAAGACCACAGGTCGGACACCGGGGAGCTGTTTTTT.

This clonotype was observed a handful of times. Mismatch with germline at one junction end may stem from a read error. V is TRBV6-1 and J is TRBJ1-1, with D uncertain. The germline V gene encodes CDR1 MNHNS and CDR2 SASEGT. CDR3 length equals 8 residues. The CDR3 is CASSGDIF. Here the CDR3 DNA reads TGTGCCAGCAGTGGAGATATCTTC.